The 8 T cell receptor beta chains presented below share a single source sample, sequenced in a study of control samples from healthy donors and cancer patients. Some clones are missing from TCRdb's copy, which holds only in-frame ones; the method was immunoSEQ multiplex PCR. The sample has over 50,000 clones; approximately 95% are singletons. What was sequenced was blood. These receptors were obtained from a woman aged 18-29 years in good health.

The V call is TRBV5-4, the J call TRBJ2-1; TRBD2 aligns across 12 bases. Germline V gene lookup returns CDR1 SGHNT and CDR2 YYREEE (reference sequence). Trimming took 0 bases from V and 6 from J; bases not matched to a gene: 1. This CDR3 spans 15 amino acids. CDR3 sequence (DNA): TGTGCCAGCAGCTTGGAGGGACTAGCGGGCAATGAGCAGTTCTTC. It is translated as CASSLEGLAGNEQFF.

This chain connects TRBV7-8 to TRBJ2-3; D is uncertain. CDR3 length equals 16 residues. Germline CDR1 is SGHVS and CDR2 is FQNEAQ. V lost 1 base and J lost 3, with 14 bases in between. DNA for the CDR3: TGTGCCAGCAGCTTAGAAGGGAAGTTTTTTACAGATACGCAGTATTTT. Translating it yields CASSLEGKFFTDTQYF.

The chain joins TRBV6-4 to TRBJ2-1; 8 bases line up with TRBD1. Germline V gives CDR1 MRHNA, CDR2 SNTAGT. The CDR3 has 15 amino acids. Trimming took 5 bases from V and 6 from J; bases not matched to a gene: 9. The CDR3 here is CASSTDRASGNEQFF. The CDR3 DNA reads as TGTGCCAGCAGTACGGACAGGGCATCGGGCAATGAGCAGTTCTTC.

The chain couples TRBV7-9 to TRBJ1-2, with unresolved D. The V end lost 0 bases, the J end lost 3 bases, and 8 bases lay between the germline ends. CDR1 and CDR2 from the germline V gene are SEHNR and FQNEAQ (reference sequence). The CDR3 sequence is 14 residues long. The CDR3 spells CASSLAGGDYGYTF. CDR3 DNA sequence: TGTGCCAGCAGCTTAGCCGGTGGGGACTATGGCTACACCTTC.

The chain links TRBV19 to TRBJ1-1; D not certain. Trimming left V 0 bases short and J 4 bases short, with 9 bases between. Germline CDR1 reads LNHDA; CDR2 reads SQIVND (reference sequence). This CDR3 is 14 amino acids long. The CDR3 nucleotides are TGTGCCAGTAGTATAGATTCTTTTGGCACTGAAGCTTTCTTT. It specifies CASSIDSFGTEAFF.

This clone was found once. The J gene is TRBJ1-3, the V gene TRBV28; D gene unclear. Looked up from germline, CDR1 is MDHEN and CDR2 is SYDVKM. The V and J ends lost 4 bases and 0 bases respectively, with 19 bases between them. The CDR3 length is 18 residues. In nucleotides, the CDR3 is TGTGCCAGCAGTTGGACCCAACGAGACCTTTCCTCTGGAAACACCATATATTTT. Protein product: CASSWTQRDLSSGNTIYF.

The rearrangement links TRBV6-5 to TRBJ1-1; D gene uncertain. The CDR3 is 12 residues long. V lost 3 bases and J lost 3, with 5 bases in between. CDR1 is MNHEY, CDR2 SVGAGI, per germline. CDR3 residues: CASSYGDTEAFF. Here the CDR3 DNA reads TGTGCCAGCAGTTATGGGGACACTGAAGCTTTCTTT.

V usage is TRBV5-6 and J usage is TRBJ1-2; the match to TRBD1 covers 8 bases. The trim removed 0 bases at V and 5 bases at J, leaving 0 bases unmatched. CDR3 length: 13 amino acids. Germline V gives CDR1 SGHDT, CDR2 YYEEEE. CDR3 in DNA: TGTGCCAGCAGCTTGGACAGGGGGTATGGCTACACCTTC. It encodes CASSLDRGYGYTF.